Included here is one T cell receptor beta chain sequence, with context. The CDR3 loop spans 17 amino acids. Germline V CDR1 and CDR2: LNHNV, YYDKDF (reference sequence). V lost 1 base to trimming and J lost 0 bases, with 13 bases between them. This entry is derived from a study of technical replicates of blood from several donors. Profiled with immunoSEQ multiplex PCR; TCRdb holds only in-frame clones, not every one. The sample lists about 80,000 clones; 85% to 95% were seen once. The sample consisted of T cells isolated from PBMCs. The chain carries TRBV15 and TRBJ2-1, with a possible D match to TRBD2 (6 bases). The TCR comes from a human donor in good health. The CDR3 DNA follows: TGTGCCACCAGCAGAGGGTGGCGGGAATTCTCCTACAATGAGCAGTTCTTC. Its protein is CATSRGWREFSYNEQFF.